These 24 T cell receptor beta chains share one sample of origin, sequenced in a study of shared clonotypes between healthy human individuals. Clones were sequenced by immunoSEQ multiplex PCR, and TCRdb holds only the in-frame ones, with some missing. This sample has 1.6 million or so clones; around 97% occur once, and the top ten carry about 1%. Material: naive CD4+ T cells sorted from blood. Subset in this sample: CD45RA+ positively selected. The receptors come from a man aged 25-40 years in good health.

The chain joins TRBV19 to TRBJ1-4; 8 nucleotides match TRBD1. Germline lookup yields CDR1 LNHDA and CDR2 SQIVND (reference sequence). This CDR3 contains 15 residues. V lost 6 bases and J lost 8; bases outside the gene matches: 11. In DNA, the CDR3 is TGTGCCAGTAGCCATCCGGGACAGGATGTAGAAAAACTGTTTTTT. Its translation: CASSHPGQDVEKLFF.

This chain links TRBV5-5 with TRBJ2-7, with 15 bases that match TRBD2. The CDR3 sequence is 17 residues long. V was clipped by 2 bases and J by 7 bases; unmatched bases: 10. Germline loops: CDR1 SGHKS, CDR2 YYEKEE (reference sequence). Here the CDR3 reads CASSLGTSGRYRGEQYF. CDR3 in DNA: TGTGCCAGCAGCTTAGGGACTAGCGGGAGGTATCGAGGGGAGCAGTACTTC.

The rearrangement links TRBV7-9 to TRBJ2-7; D is perhaps TRBD1 (6 bases). Deletions cut 5 bases from V and 6 bases from J, with 17 bases between. Germline V lookup: CDR1 SEHNR, CDR2 FQNEAQ (reference sequence). The CDR3 sequence is 14 residues long. The CDR3: CASSPHWGPPEQYF. DNA of the CDR3: TGTGCCAGCAGCCCCCATTGGGGGCCTCCCGAGCAGTACTTC.

Worth noting for this clone: The sample has other DNA sequences that encode this CDR3 too. The chain couples TRBV18 to TRBJ2-7; 11 positions match TRBD1. The CDR3 has 14 amino acids. Per the germline V gene, CDR1 is KGHSH and CDR2 is LQKENI. V shed 6 bases, J shed 4 bases, and the junction held 5 bases outside the gene matches. As DNA, the CDR3 is TGTGCCAGCTCCCACCGGGACAGGGGGTACGAGCAGTACTTC. Its translation is CASSHRDRGYEQYF.

The chain employs TRBV5-4 and TRBJ2-1, with 7 positions matching TRBD2. V was pared by 3 bases and J by 10 bases, with 10 bases of the junction left unmatched. This CDR3 has 14 residues. Per the germline V gene, CDR1 is SGHNT and CDR2 is YYREEE (reference sequence). The CDR3 here is CASSSGGQAREQFF. For the CDR3, the DNA is TGTGCCAGCAGCTCGGGGGGTCAGGCCAGGGAGCAGTTCTTC.

The J gene is TRBJ2-5, the V gene TRBV5-1; 12 nucleotides agree with TRBD1. The CDR3 totals 15 residues. The junction had 2 bases not matched to a gene; V was cut back by 1 base and J by 4 bases. Germline CDR1 reads SGHRS; CDR2 reads YFSETQ. CDR3 nucleotides: TGCGCCAGCAGCTTGAGGGGACAGGGGGCAGAGACCCAGTACTTC. The encoded protein is CASSLRGQGAETQYF.

The chain recombines TRBV20-1 with TRBJ1-5; no clear D gene. V dropped 5 bases and J dropped 1 base, with 3 bases sitting between them. CDR3 length: 11 amino acids. Germline lookup yields CDR1 DFQATT and CDR2 SNEGSKA (reference sequence). Here the CDR3 DNA reads TGCAGTGCTCAGAGCAATCAGCCCCAGCATTTT. It encodes CSAQSNQPQHF.

The chain carries TRBV29-1 and TRBJ1-2; TRBD1 is a possible D gene (5 bases). Germline values: CDR1 SQVTM, CDR2 ANQGSEA. The CDR3 loop spans 14 amino acids. The germline V and J ends were trimmed by 4 bases and 0 bases, with 12 bases remaining between them. The CDR3 coding sequence is TGCAGCGTTGGAGTACAGGTTGCTAACTATGGCTACACCTTC. Translated: CSVGVQVANYGYTF.

This chain joins TRBV5-1 and TRBJ1-3; TRBD1 matches 7 bases. The CDR3 runs to 13 residues. V dropped 1 base and J dropped 6; count of bases not matched to a gene: 1. Germline CDR1 reads SGHRS; CDR2 reads YFSETQ. The CDR3 is CASSLTGENTIYF. CDR3 nucleotides: TGCGCCAGCAGCTTGACAGGGGAAAACACCATATATTTT. The complete variable domain, with remaining parts taken from reference TRBV5-1 and TRBJ1-3, reads KAGVTQTPRYLIKTRGQQVTLSCSPISGHRSVSWYQQTPGQGLQFLFEYFSETQRNKGNFPGRFSGRQFSNSRSEMNVSTLELGDSALYLCASSLTGENTIYFGEGSWLTVV.

As for this clone: Other nucleotide sequences from this sample produce the same CDR3. This chain uses TRBV28 with TRBJ1-5; D might be TRBD1 (5 bases). Germline CDR1 is MDHEN and CDR2 is SYDVKM. This CDR3 is 12 amino acids long. Trimming shortened V by 7 bases and J by 6 bases, and 10 bases separated the two germline ends. The CDR3, as DNA: TGTGCCAGCACTTTGGGGGGTCAGCCCCAGCATTTT. Amino acid sequence: CASTLGGQPQHF.

This chain joins TRBV28 and TRBJ1-2; D possibly corresponds to TRBD1 (5 bases). This CDR3 contains 12 residues. The V and J ends lost 2 bases and 8 bases respectively, with 9 bases between them. CDR1 MDHEN and CDR2 SYDVKM come from the germline V gene. The CDR3 protein is CASSLPRDGYTF. The CDR3 DNA follows: TGTGCCAGCAGTTTACCCAGGGACGGCTACACCTTC.

The chain couples TRBV5-6 to TRBJ2-7; no clear D. This CDR3 comprises 12 residues. Germline V gives CDR1 SGHDT, CDR2 YYEEEE. Between the trimmed V and J ends, which lost 1 base and 6 bases, there was a span of 8 bases. CDR3 amino acids: CASSLYRSEQYF. In nucleotides, the CDR3 is TGTGCCAGCAGCTTGTATCGTTCCGAGCAGTACTTC.

This chain uses TRBV9 with TRBJ1-3; tentative D call: TRBD1 (5 bases). V lost 0 bases to trimming and J lost 2 bases, with 12 bases between them. CDR3 size: 16 residues. Germline loops: CDR1 SGDLS, CDR2 YYNGEE. In nucleotides, the CDR3 is TGTGCCAGCAGCGTAGAGGCAGGGTACACTGGAAACACCATATATTTT. It codes for CASSVEAGYTGNTIYF.

The V call is TRBV6-5, the J call TRBJ1-1, with 10 bases lining up with TRBD1. J was trimmed by 7 bases and V by 6 bases; bases with no gene match: 8. This CDR3 has 14 residues. Germline CDR1 MNHEY, CDR2 SVGAGI. CDR3 nucleotide sequence: TGTGCCAGCAGGAACGACAGGGGGCCTTTTGAAGCTTTCTTT. This translates into CASRNDRGPFEAFF.

V gene TRBV7-2 combines with J gene TRBJ2-3; D is uncertain. V lost 3 bases to trimming and J lost 2 bases, with 9 bases between them. The CDR3 consists of 14 residues. The germline gives CDR1 SGHTA, CDR2 FQGNSA. The CDR3 nucleotides are TGTGCCAGCAGCTTCGACTGGAACACAGATACGCAGTATTTT. Protein sequence: CASSFDWNTDTQYF.

The genes are TRBV5-5 and TRBJ1-5; D ambiguous. This CDR3 contains 14 residues. V was clipped by 3 bases and J by 5 bases, with 12 bases between them. Germline assignment: CDR1 SGHKS and CDR2 YYEKEE (reference sequence). The CDR3 bases are TGTGCCAGCAGCTCGGCGGTTCGAGATCAGCCCCAGCATTTT. It codes for CASSSAVRDQPQHF.

This chain connects TRBV5-1 to TRBJ2-1; maybe TRBD1 (6 bases). The CDR3 runs to 17 residues. Looked up from germline, CDR1 is SGHRS and CDR2 is YFSETQ. V lost 2 bases and J 5 bases, leaving 20 bases between the germline ends. CDR3 sequence: CASSFPLRGQQDNEQFF. The DNA for the CDR3 is TGCGCCAGCAGCTTCCCCTTACGGGGACAACAAGACAATGAGCAGTTCTTC.

The rearrangement links TRBV5-4 to TRBJ2-2; 9 bases fit TRBD1. The CDR3 is 14 residues long. CDR1 is SGHNT, CDR2 YYREEE, per germline (reference sequence). V was clipped by 4 bases and J by 8 bases; unmatched bases: 6. In nucleotides, the CDR3 is TGTGCCAGCAGCCCGGGACAGGGAAGGGGGGAGCTGTTTTTT. As protein: CASSPGQGRGELFF.

V and J are TRBV5-6 and TRBJ2-7; D gene uncertain. Germline V gene lookup returns CDR1 SGHDT and CDR2 YYEEEE. V was pared by 3 bases and J by 1 base, with 8 bases between. The CDR3 loop spans 13 amino acids. The DNA of the CDR3 is TGTGCCAGCAGCTCCCTTTGGTCCTACGAGCAGTACTTC. This encodes CASSSLWSYEQYF.

Notes on this clone: Other DNA sequences in this specimen translate into the identical CDR3. This rearrangement joins TRBV11-3 to TRBJ2-1, with D uncertain. V was pared by 0 bases and J by 1 base, with 4 bases between. This CDR3 is 14 amino acids long. Germline CDR1 is SGHNT and CDR2 is YENEEA. The CDR3 bases are TGTGCCAGCAGCTTAGACAGTTCCTACAATGAGCAGTTCTTC. Encoded protein: CASSLDSSYNEQFF.

J is TRBJ2-5 and V is TRBV28, with D maybe TRBD2 (5 bases). V shed 5 bases and J shed 7 bases, with 23 bases lying between them. This CDR3 region has 16 residues. The germline V gene has CDR1 MDHEN and CDR2 SYDVKM. CDR3 bases: TGTGCCAGCAGTACCGCCGGACTCACCCTCGGTCGGACCCAGTACTTC. Translated, it gives CASSTAGLTLGRTQYF.

Concerning this clone: Additional DNA sequences in this sample encode the identical CDR3. CDR3 nucleotides: TGTGCCAGCAGTTCCAGCGGGAGCACAGATACGCAGTATTTT. Its translation is CASSSSGSTDTQYF. V is TRBV28 and J is TRBJ2-3; tentatively, D is TRBD2 (6 bases). The V end lost 4 bases, the J end lost 0 bases, and 8 bases lay between the germline ends. The CDR3 totals 14 residues. Germline V gene data show CDR1 as MDHEN and CDR2 as SYDVKM.

This clone was recorded once. V usage is TRBV6-1 and J usage is TRBJ2-7, with D hard to call. Trimming pared 6 bases from V and 6 bases from J, leaving 9 bases between. Looked up from germline, CDR1 is MNHNS and CDR2 is SASEGT. The CDR3 sequence is 11 residues long. The CDR3 region has the DNA TGTGCCAGCAGGCGCGAGGCCGAGCAGTACTTC. Translating gives CASRREAEQYF.

As concerns this clone: The identical CDR3 is also encoded by other nucleotide sequences in the sample. This chain joins TRBV5-1 and TRBJ2-7, with 8 positions matching TRBD1. This CDR3 region has 13 residues. The V segment lost 3 bases and the J segment 2 bases; nucleotides outside the gene matches: 1. Looked up from germline, CDR1 is SGHRS and CDR2 is YFSETQ. The CDR3 DNA is TGCGCCAGCAGCTCACAGGGGGCCTACGAGCAGTACTTC. Encoded protein: CASSSQGAYEQYF.